This T cell receptor (beta chain) was retrieved from a study of beta chain features in type 1 diabetes. Expressed TCRB transcripts were sequenced after all isolated RNA was converted to cDNA. This table comes from immunoSEQ multiplex PCR, and its TCRdb copy is limited to in-frame clones, with some not included. The sample lists approximately 330,000 clones; approximately 9.9% were seen once. Looked up from germline, CDR1 is KGHSH and CDR2 is LQKENI. The CDR3 runs 15 residues. V dropped 3 bases and J dropped 5 bases, with 14 bases sitting between them. The clonotype comes from a woman aged 30 to 39 in good health. Sequencing used naive CD4+ T cells from blood. V usage is TRBV18 and J usage is TRBJ2-1, with D perhaps matching TRBD2 (6 bases). CDR3 nucleotide sequence: TGTGCCAGCTCACCGGGCGGGACGGTGAACAATGAGCAGTTCTTC. Amino acids: CASSPGGTVNNEQFF.